This TCR beta chain appears in the sequencing data of a study of a mutant IDH1 vaccine in newly diagnosed glioma. Looking at the study overall: Vaccination followed radiotherapy alone by 4-6 weeks, or accompanied temozolomide cycles. Treatment recipients were 62.5% male and around 40% female, and their mean age was about 39 years. Most patients had radiochemotherapy with temozolomide before enrollment; others had one alone.

The sample's time point: week 23, last vaccination. Vaccinated patients received 300 ug of mutant IDH1 20-mer peptide per dose, with topical imiquimod. Germline values: CDR1 SGHVS, CDR2 FQNEAQ. The CDR3 consists of 15 residues. V lost 4 bases, J lost 6 bases, and 10 bases stayed unmatched. A remark on this clone: As yet, its antigen is unknown.

Produced via immunoSEQ multiplex PCR; TCRdb's table is partial and in-frame only. This table holds 60,000 to 85,000 clones, 85% to 90% found once. The source was PBMCs, collected from a glioma patient whose treatment included an IDH1 peptide vaccine. This clonotype originated in a woman in her forties or fifties with glioma. The rearrangement links TRBV7-8 to TRBJ2-7; 9 positions match TRBD2. Written as DNA, the CDR3 is TGTGCCAGCAGCTCCACTAGCGGGCCACTCCTCGAGCAGTACTTC. Residues: CASSSTSGPLLEQYF.